The entry below describes one T cell receptor beta chain. Per the authors' pipeline: Amplified reference gene primers provided the basis for estimating nucleated cell counts. Only in-frame clones appear in the TCRdb table, and some are missing; sequencing was by immunoSEQ multiplex PCR. The DNA was the basis for D and trimming; V, J and clone size are from that table. The sample shows fewer than 200,000 clones, around 83% of them seen only once. The data were obtained in a study of blood T cell repertoires in COVID-19. The wider study: Acute-phase and convalescent COVID-19 samples originated in the United States, Italy and Spain.

Seattle-derived patients entered the study during active infection and were followed longitudinally. With 7 bases removed from V and 7 bases from J, the gap between germline ends came to 13 bases. CDR3 length: 11 amino acids. Germline CDR1 and CDR2: SQVTM and ANQGSEA. The sequenced material came from peripheral blood. The rearrangement uses TRBV29-1 and TRBJ1-2; D remains unclear. This sequence originates from a woman in her 70s with COVID-19, enrolled during active disease. The CDR3 region has the DNA TGCAGCGGCATAGACTTGCTTGGCTACACCTTC. Translation: CSGIDLLGYTF.